This T cell receptor beta chain was retrieved from a study of Ad26.COV2.S vaccination and SARS-CoV-2 variants. About the study: Dosing was one shot or two shots 56 days apart.

Regarding treatment: about 20 received Ad26.COV2.S at low or high dose, single or two shots; about 5 received placebo; per-sample allocation not given. Samples were taken on day 63 after the first vaccine or placebo injection. Clones were read by immunoSEQ multiplex PCR, and TCRdb kept only the in-frame ones, dropping some. The sample carries some 640,000 clones, 80% to 90% recorded once. The CDR3 loop spans 14 amino acids. From germline, CDR1 is SGHVS and CDR2 FNYEAQ. Trimming cost V 2 bases and J 7 bases, with 15 bases left between them. The clonotype originates from a person aged 18-65 years who received the Ad26.COV2.S COVID-19 vaccine or a placebo. This rearrangement joins TRBV7-6 to TRBJ2-7, with a possible D match to TRBD2 (6 bases). The sequencing here drew on peripheral blood, taken in a trial of Ad26.COV2.S vaccine versus placebo. CDR3 in amino acids: CASSLLGGMGEQYF. DNA for the CDR3: TGTGCCAGCAGCTTACTAGGCGGGATGGGTGAGCAGTACTTC.